The next 14 T cell receptor beta chains were all read from a single sample in a study of T cell responses to AZD1222 COVID-19 vaccine. TCRdb's table, derived via immunoSEQ multiplex PCR, lists solely in-frame clones and lacks some. The profile shows about 21,000 clones, 82% of them singletons. The sample here was peripheral blood, taken on day 0 of AZD1222 vaccination. The receptors were gathered from an adult in good health.

This chain joins TRBV15 and TRBJ2-5, with 8 nucleotides matching TRBD2. The CDR3 spans 16 residues. Per the germline V gene, CDR1 is LNHNV and CDR2 is YYDKDF (reference sequence). V dropped 0 bases and J dropped 5; count of bases not matched to a gene: 8. The CDR3 DNA follows: TGTGCCACCAGCAGAGAGCGGAGCGGGAGTTGGGAGACCCAGTACTTC. It codes for CATSRERSGSWETQYF.

The genes are TRBV19 and TRBJ2-4; unclear D gene. Germline assignment: CDR1 LNHDA and CDR2 SQIVND (reference sequence). The CDR3 loop spans 15 amino acids. Trimming stripped 0 bases from V and 9 bases from J, with 15 bases between. The CDR3 DNA sequence: TGTGCCAGTAGTATAGACCCAACCTCATCAGGCATTCAGTACTTC. Its protein product is CASSIDPTSSGIQYF. Supplemented by reference TRBV19 and TRBJ2-4, the full variable domain reads DGGITQSPKYLFRKEGQNVTLSCEQNLNHDAMYWYRQDPGQGLRLIYYSQIVNDFQKGDIAEGYSVSREKKESFPLTVTSAQKNPTAFYLCASSIDPTSSGIQYFGAGTRLSVL.

The V gene is TRBV5-4, the J gene TRBJ1-4; 10 positions agree with TRBD1. Trimming cost V 4 bases and J 1 base; bases outside gene matches: 7. The CDR3 runs 17 residues. CDR1 is SGHNT and CDR2 is YYREEE in the germline V gene (reference sequence). The CDR3 nucleotides read TGTGCCAGCAGCCGGACAGGGGGAGGGGGAACTAATGAAAAACTGTTTTTT. It translates to CASSRTGGGGTNEKLFF.

The rearrangement links TRBV27 to TRBJ2-1; D remains unclear. Trimming took 8 bases from V and 7 from J, leaving 6 bases between them. This CDR3 contains 10 residues. Germline assignment: CDR1 MNHEY and CDR2 SMNVEV (reference sequence). As DNA, the CDR3 is TGTGCCAGCGGCCCGAATGAGCAGTTCTTC. It translates to CASGPNEQFF.

This sequence joins TRBV18 and TRBJ2-7, with TRBD1 as a possible D gene (6 bases). CDR1 and CDR2 (germline): KGHSH, LQKENI. V lost 5 bases and J 7 bases, leaving 21 bases between the germline ends. The CDR3 sequence is 15 residues long. CDR3 nucleotides: TGTGCCAGCTCAGCCACCCTACAGGGTTGGGGGGAGCAGTACTTC. It codes for CASSATLQGWGEQYF.

This chain joins TRBV2 and TRBJ2-1; 7 positions agree with TRBD2. V shed 10 bases and J 9 bases; nucleotides not matched to a gene: 15. Germline V gene data show CDR1 as SNHLY and CDR2 as FYNNEI. There are 14 residues in the CDR3. The CDR3 reads CATYSGLPILEQFF. CDR3 coding DNA: TGTGCCACCTACTCGGGACTACCCATTCTTGAGCAGTTCTTC. The full variable domain, in which reference TRBV2 and TRBJ2-1 provide the parts outside the CDR3, is EPEVTQTPSHQVTQMGQEVILRCVPISNHLYFYWYRQILGQKVEFLVSFYNNEISEKSEIFDDQFSVERPDGSNFTLKIRSTKLEDSAMYFCATYSGLPILEQFFGPGTRLTVL.

This chain links TRBV11-2 with TRBJ2-1; D uncertain. The V and J ends lost 3 bases and 2 bases respectively, with 8 bases between them. The CDR3 runs 14 residues. Germline loops: CDR1 SGHAT, CDR2 FQNNGV. Here the CDR3 reads CASSFGLTYNEQFF. For the CDR3, the DNA is TGTGCCAGCAGCTTCGGGTTGACCTACAATGAGCAGTTCTTC.

The J gene is TRBJ2-3, the V gene TRBV11-2; 7 bases fit TRBD1. V lost 1 base to trimming and J lost 3 bases; unmatched junction nucleotides: 1. Looked up from germline, CDR1 is SGHAT and CDR2 is FQNNGV. The CDR3 runs to 14 residues. The CDR3 loop is CASSLGQGTDTQYF. DNA of the CDR3: TGTGCCAGCAGCTTAGGACAGGGAACAGATACGCAGTATTTT.

This chain connects TRBV6-5 to TRBJ1-5; the D gene is possibly TRBD1 (6 bases). CDR1 is MNHEY, CDR2 SVGAGI, per germline. There are 15 residues in the CDR3. Trimming removed 6 bases from V and 3 bases from J, with 15 bases in between. The CDR3 sequence: CASSSTGLHNQPQHF. In DNA, the CDR3 is TGTGCCAGCAGCTCGACAGGACTACACAATCAGCCCCAGCATTTT.

The chain combines TRBV9 with TRBJ1-5, with 7 bases aligning to TRBD1. V gave up 3 bases and J gave up 1 base; unmatched junction bases: 1. The CDR3 consists of 14 residues. The germline gives CDR1 SGDLS, CDR2 YYNGEE. As DNA, the CDR3 is TGTGCCAGCAGCGGACAGGGAAGCAATCAGCCCCAGCATTTT. Encoded protein: CASSGQGSNQPQHF.

This sequence joins TRBV28 and TRBJ2-7; TRBD1 matches 8 bases. The CDR3 consists of 15 residues. Germline CDR1 is MDHEN and CDR2 is SYDVKM. Trimming took 5 bases from V and 3 from J; bases not matched to a gene: 9. The CDR3 loop is CASSLIGQGGYEQYF. In DNA form, the CDR3 reads TGTGCCAGCAGTCTGATCGGACAGGGAGGCTACGAGCAGTACTTC.

The V and J genes are TRBV18 and TRBJ2-7, with unresolved D. The CDR3 loop spans 12 amino acids. The germline V and J ends were trimmed by 6 bases and 4 bases, with 10 bases remaining between them. Germline assignment: CDR1 KGHSH and CDR2 LQKENI. CDR3 nucleotides: TGTGCCAGCTCCCCTGCACGATACGAGCAGTACTTC. Its protein product is CASSPARYEQYF.

V is TRBV7-2 and J is TRBJ1-2; D not certain. The germline V gene has CDR1 SGHTA and CDR2 FQGNSA. CDR3 size: 14 residues. Trimming shortened V by 4 bases and J by 8 bases, and 17 bases separated the two germline ends. The CDR3 nucleotides read TGTGCCAGCAGCTATAAAGGCGGGTCGAGGGGCTACACCTTC. It codes for CASSYKGGSRGYTF.

This chain joins TRBV28 and TRBJ2-3; perhaps D is TRBD1 or TRBD2 (5 bases each). The germline V gene has CDR1 MDHEN and CDR2 SYDVKM. This CDR3 has 17 amino acids. V lost 3 bases to trimming and J lost 3 bases, with 19 bases between them. CDR3 amino acids: CASSLPLNHEGTDTQYF. CDR3 DNA: TGTGCCAGCAGTTTGCCCCTCAATCACGAGGGGACAGATACGCAGTATTTT.